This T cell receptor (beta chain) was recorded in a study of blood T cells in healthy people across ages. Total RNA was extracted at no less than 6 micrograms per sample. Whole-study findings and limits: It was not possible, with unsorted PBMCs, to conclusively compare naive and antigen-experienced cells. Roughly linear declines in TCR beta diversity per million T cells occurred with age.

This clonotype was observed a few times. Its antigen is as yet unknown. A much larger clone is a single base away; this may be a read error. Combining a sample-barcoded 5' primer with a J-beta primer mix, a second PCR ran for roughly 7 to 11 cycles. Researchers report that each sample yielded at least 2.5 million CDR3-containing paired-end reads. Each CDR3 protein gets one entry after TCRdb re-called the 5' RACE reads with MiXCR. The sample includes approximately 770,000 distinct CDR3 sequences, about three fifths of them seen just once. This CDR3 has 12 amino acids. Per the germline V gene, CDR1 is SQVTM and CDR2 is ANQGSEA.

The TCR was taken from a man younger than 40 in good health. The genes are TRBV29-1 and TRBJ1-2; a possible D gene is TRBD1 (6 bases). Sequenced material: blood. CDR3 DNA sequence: TGCAGCGCAAACAGGGTTGACTATGGCCACACCTTC. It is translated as CSANRVDYGHTF.